This record concerns one TCR beta chain sequence. Its specificity is not known. The sample originates from a study of cytomegalovirus exposure and HLA in healthy donors. Study context: Per a later analysis, the approximately 620 first-cohort and some 110 validation repertoires shared one platform.

Trimming at V came to 3 bases and at J to 0 bases, leaving 4 bases not matched to a gene. The CDR3 is 16 amino acids. CDR1 MDHEN and CDR2 SYDVKM come from the germline V gene. Study findings and constraints: According to reports, the classifier identified cytomegalovirus status with high specificity and sensitivity.

Produced via immunoSEQ multiplex PCR; TCRdb's table is partial and in-frame only. The sample carries 200,000 to 300,000 clones, less than 95% recorded once. The origin of this receptor is a woman in her twenties or thirties in good health and CMV-seronegative. The genes are TRBV28 and TRBJ2-7; 11 bases fit TRBD1. Input material: PBMCs. The DNA for the CDR3 is TGTGCCAGCAGTTTCTCCGGGACAGGGGGCTCCTACGAGCAGTACTTC. Encoded protein: CASSFSGTGGSYEQYF.